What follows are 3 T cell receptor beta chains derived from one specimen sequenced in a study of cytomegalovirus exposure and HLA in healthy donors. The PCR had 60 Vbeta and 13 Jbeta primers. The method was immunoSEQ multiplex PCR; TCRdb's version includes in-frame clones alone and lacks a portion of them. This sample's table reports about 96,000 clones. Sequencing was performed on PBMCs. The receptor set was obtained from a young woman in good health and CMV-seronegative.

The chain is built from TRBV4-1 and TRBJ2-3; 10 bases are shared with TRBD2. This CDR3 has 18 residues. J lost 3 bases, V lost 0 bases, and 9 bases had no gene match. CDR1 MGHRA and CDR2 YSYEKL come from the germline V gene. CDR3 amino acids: CASSQEGGLAGATDTQYF. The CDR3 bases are TGCGCCAGCAGCCAAGAAGGAGGGCTAGCGGGAGCAACAGATACGCAGTATTTT.

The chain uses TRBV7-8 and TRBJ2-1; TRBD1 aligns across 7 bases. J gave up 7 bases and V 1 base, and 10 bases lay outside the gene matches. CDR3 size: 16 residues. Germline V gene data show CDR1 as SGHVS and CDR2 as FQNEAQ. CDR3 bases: TGTGCCAGCAGCTTAGGTTCCGTCGGGGACAGAAATGAGCAGTTCTTC. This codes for CASSLGSVGDRNEQFF.

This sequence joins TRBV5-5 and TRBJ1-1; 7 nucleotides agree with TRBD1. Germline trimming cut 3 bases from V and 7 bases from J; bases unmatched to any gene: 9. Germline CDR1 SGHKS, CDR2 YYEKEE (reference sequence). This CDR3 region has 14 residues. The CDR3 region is CASSWDSLGSEAFF. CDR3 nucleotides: TGTGCCAGCAGCTGGGACAGTTTAGGTAGTGAAGCTTTCTTT.